One sample yielded the 16 T cell receptor beta chains listed below, sequenced in a study of post-analysis software for immune sequencing data. Study results and limitations: Five or six TRBV segments were more frequent in patients than controls; TRBV5-6, TRBV5-1 and TRBV20-1 belonged to this group.

Included in the TCR beta cDNA libraries were unique molecular identifiers. In TCRdb, the PCR reads were re-called with MiXCR into one record per CDR3 protein. The data hold under 650,000 distinct CDR3 sequences, with 44% observed a single time. The antigens these receptors bind are not known. The source material was blood. Receptors originate from a girl aged 5-17 years with multiple sclerosis.

The V and J genes are TRBV5-1 and TRBJ1-2, with a possible D match to TRBD1 (5 bases). Germline V gene data show CDR1 as SGHRS and CDR2 as YFSETQ. Trimming pared 4 bases from V and 5 bases from J, leaving 24 bases between. There are 17 residues in the CDR3. The DNA for the CDR3 is TGCGCCAGCAGCGGGGGAGGCGAGAGACCGTTTTGGTATGGCTACACCTTC. This sequence encodes CASSGGGERPFWYGYTF.

This clonotype was seen a few times. The chain has TRBV7-9 and TRBJ1-2; a possible D gene is TRBD1 (5 bases). Germline values: CDR1 SEHNR, CDR2 FQNEAQ (reference sequence). CDR3 length equals 15 residues. Trimming pared 1 base from V and 4 bases from J, leaving 13 bases between. The CDR3, as DNA: TGTGCCAGCAGCTTAGAGGACACCTTGGGCTATGGCTACACCTTC. Translating it yields CASSLEDTLGYGYTF.

This rearrangement joins TRBV20-1 to TRBJ1-1; 9 bases are a match to TRBD1. The length of the CDR3 is 14 residues. V lost 3 bases and J lost 2; bases outside the gene matches: 4. CDR1 is DFQATT and CDR2 is SNEGSKA in the germline V gene (reference sequence). The CDR3 loop reads CSASKQGANTEAFF. CDR3 DNA: TGCAGTGCTAGTAAACAGGGGGCCAACACTGAAGCTTTCTTT.

The V and J genes are TRBV7-2 and TRBJ2-1; TRBD1 might be the D (5 bases). V lost 6 bases and J lost 9, with 24 bases in between. Germline loops: CDR1 SGHTA, CDR2 FQGNSA. The CDR3 is 16 amino acids. The CDR3 here is CASRFKVIQGVGEQFF. The CDR3 DNA follows: TGTGCCAGCAGATTCAAGGTGATACAAGGGGTAGGTGAGCAGTTCTTC.

This chain connects TRBV12-3 or TRBV12-4 to TRBJ2-5; TRBD1 is a possible D gene (6 bases). Trimming removed 8 bases at V and 0 bases at J, with 10 bases between. There are 13 residues in the CDR3. The CDR3 bases are TGTGCCAGCCTAGGACAGAACCAAGAGACCCAGTACTTC. It encodes CASLGQNQETQYF.

Comments on this clonotype: An end of the junction does not agree with germline; a read error may underlie this. The chain links TRBV7-2 to TRBJ2-1; no definite D call. The CDR3 runs to 13 residues. CDR1 is SGHTA and CDR2 is FQGNSA in the germline V gene. In nucleotides, the CDR3 is TGTGCCGGCAGCCACCCGTTCGGGAATGAGCAGTTCTTC. Its protein is CAGSHPFGNEQFF.

V and J are TRBV20-1 and TRBJ2-7; D is unclear. This CDR3 region has 14 residues. V lost 0 bases and J 4 bases, leaving 13 bases between the germline ends. Germline-derived CDR1 and CDR2 are DFQATT and SNEGSKA (reference sequence). The CDR3 loop reads CSARESIKGYEQYF. The CDR3 DNA reads as TGCAGTGCTAGAGAGTCCATTAAAGGGTACGAGCAGTACTTC.

For this clonotype: The junction and the germline gene differ at one end; a read error may be behind it. The chain is built from TRBV4-1 and TRBJ1-2, with TRBD1 identical over 12 bases. The germline CDR1 and CDR2 sequences are MGHRA and YSYEKL. The length of the CDR3 is 16 residues. The CDR3 DNA reads as TGCGCCAGCAACCAAGAAAGAGGGGACAGGGGGCGAGGCTACACCTTC. Residues: CASNQERGDRGRGYTF.

The genes are TRBV7-2 and TRBJ2-7; D possibly matches TRBD1 or TRBD2 (5 bases each). The DNA end is a closer match to TRBJ2-5, so the J assignment may be wrong. Germline CDR1 SGHTA, CDR2 FQGNSA. The CDR3 is 15 residues long. The CDR3 loop reads CASRLGWGNQETQYF. CDR3 coding DNA: TGTGCCAGCAGACTAGGGTGGGGCAACCAAGAGACCCAGTACTTC.

To note about this clonotype: A much bigger clone sits one base away, suggesting this may be a read error. V gene TRBV5-1 combines with J gene TRBJ2-7, with TRBD2 identical over 7 bases. The CDR3 loop spans 13 amino acids. Germline assignment: CDR1 SGHRS and CDR2 YFSETQ. The V gene end was trimmed by 7 bases and the J gene end by 2 bases; junction bases not matched to a gene: 6. The CDR3 region has the DNA TGCGCCAGCCGAGGGACTACGCCCTACGAGCAGTACTTC. Its translation: CASRGTTPYEQYF.

The chain is built from TRBV12-3 or TRBV12-4 and TRBJ1-1, with D uncertain. The germline V and J ends were trimmed by 4 bases and 0 bases, with 9 bases remaining between them. This CDR3 region has 14 residues. The CDR3 sequence is CASSWANLNTEAFF. As DNA, the CDR3 is TGTGCCAGCAGTTGGGCAAATCTGAACACTGAAGCTTTCTTT.

This clonotype was seen a few times. The chain combines TRBV4-1 with TRBJ1-4; weak D call: TRBD1 (6 bases). CDR1 and CDR2 from the germline V gene are MGHRA and YSYEKL. There are 14 residues in the CDR3. Trimming took off 1 base at V and 8 bases at J, with 11 bases between the two ends. The CDR3 nucleotides are TGCGCCAGCAGCCAAGGCAGGGGAGACGAAAAACTGTTTTTT. Encoded protein: CASSQGRGDEKLFF.

The gene calls are TRBV27 and TRBJ1-2; TRBD1 agrees at 9 bases. J gave up 5 bases and V 5 bases, and 15 bases lay outside the gene matches. The CDR3 sequence is 17 residues long. CDR1 and CDR2 (germline): MNHEY, SMNVEV (reference sequence). CDR3 nucleotide sequence: TGTGCCAGCAGTCCCGGGACAGGGAAGAGGGGAAAGTATGGCTACACCTTC. Translating it yields CASSPGTGKRGKYGYTF.

This chain uses TRBV3-1 with TRBJ2-7; a possible D gene is TRBD2 (6 bases). The germline V gene encodes CDR1 LGHDT and CDR2 YNNKEL (reference sequence). V was trimmed by 6 bases and J by 2 bases, leaving 14 bases between them. There are 14 residues in the CDR3. The CDR3 spells CASSYGTGTYEQYF. The CDR3, as DNA: TGTGCCAGCAGTTACGGGACTGGGACCTACGAGCAGTACTTC.

This clonotype has just a few counts. The V gene is TRBV20-1, the J gene TRBJ2-1; D is ambiguous. The V gene lost 7 bases and the J gene lost 4 bases, with 8 bases spanning the gap. This CDR3 is 11 amino acids long. Looked up from germline, CDR1 is DFQATT and CDR2 is SNEGSKA (reference sequence). DNA for the CDR3: TGCAGTGGTCCCGATTACAATGAGCAGTTCTTC. Translation: CSGPDYNEQFF.

The sample holds one count of this clonotype. V is TRBV7-6 and J is TRBJ1-1, with TRBD1 matching 9 bases. V was clipped by 5 bases and J by 4 bases; unmatched bases: 2. CDR3 size: 13 residues. Germline CDR1 is SGHVS and CDR2 is FNYEAQ. CDR3 bases: TGTGCCAGCAGCGAACAGGGGGCCACTGAAGCTTTCTTT. Protein: CASSEQGATEAFF. The full variable domain, completed using reference TRBV7-6 and TRBJ1-1, is GAGVSQSPRYKVTKRGQDVALRCDPISGHVSLYWYRQALGQGPEFLTYFNYEAQQDKSGLPNDRFSAERPEGSISTLTIQRTEQRDSAMYRCASSEQGATEAFFGQGTRLTVV.